The clone carrying this T cell receptor (beta chain) was counted many times. Its antigen is not identified. These data originate in a study of naive and memory T cell subsets. An equimolar mix of two oligonucleotides served as the beta constant-region primer for TRBC1 and TRBC2. TCRdb redid the calling of the UMI-ligation and nested PCR reads with MiXCR, one entry per CDR3 protein. The table records roughly 98,000 distinct CDR3 sequences, 7% to 8% of them present only once. Broader study findings: A clonotype means one alpha or beta sequence, not an alpha/beta pair.

Sample: central memory CD4+ T cells from blood. The sequence was collected from a human donor in good health.

The CDR3 reads CSVEDLARGQETQYF. Here the CDR3 DNA reads TGCAGCGTTGAAGATCTGGCTAGGGGGCAAGAGACCCAGTACTTC. This chain uses TRBV29-1 with TRBJ2-5; a weak D match, TRBD1 (6 bases). The germline CDR1 and CDR2 sequences are SQVTM and ANQGSEA. V lost 0 bases and J 2 bases, leaving 13 bases between the germline ends. There are 15 residues in the CDR3.